This T cell receptor beta chain was captured by sequencing in a study of cytomegalovirus exposure and HLA in healthy donors (dated by TCRdb to about 2017). Study-level background: An earlier analysis of roughly 570 of the donors reported 250 to 350 Gb of sequence data and 90 million to 120 million unique TCR beta sequences obtained from some 200 million T cells. The study used immunosequencing to profile the T cell repertoires of 666 subjects and linked those repertoires to cytomegalovirus serostatus. Approximately 300 gigabases of sequencing data and approximately 85 million unique TCR sequences were included in an early release covering about 700 HLA-typed donors. Every repertoire in the discovery cohort had been generated on one and the same sequencing platform. Alongside the repertoire data, information on donor age, sex, ethnicity and CMV serostatus was compiled. In addition to the first cohort of several hundred subjects, a separate validation cohort of around 110 different subjects was used. Genome-wide SNP genotypes for about 55% of the 666 donors were used in a later genetic analysis, which treated that subset as a discovery cohort. The number of donors typed differed by locus, with about 629-630 for A, B, C, DRB1 and DQB1, around 560 for DQA1, 600 to 610 for DPA1, and 472 for DPB1. The later analysis used no new phenotypic data to find candidate immune exposures, relying instead on TCR beta sequences and their occurrence across donors. A later analysis re-analyzed previously published TCR beta repertoires from roughly 690 donors and added high-resolution HLA genotyping to study TCR occurrence patterns. The study was designed to test whether signatures of past pathogen exposure could be identified by cataloging public T cell receptors. Of the 300 to 450 genotyped donors, approximately 83% fell in the genetic ancestry cluster associated with self-reported Caucasian donors. An earlier analysis of approximately 630 of the donors applied high-throughput TCR beta sequencing to assess whether each TCR beta V gene segment acted as functional or pseudogenic. Among around 400 genotyped donors of the cohort, an average of around 220,000 unique TCR beta nucleotide sequences was sequenced per donor, of which roughly 17% were non-productive. HLA typing covered class I and class II loci at four-digit resolution. Roughly 5 DR-DQ haplotypes were treated as single units for association and clustering because of strong linkage in the cohort. The study combined high-throughput TCR immunosequencing, statistical association of individual TCRs with disease status, and machine learning to predict cytomegalovirus infection status. Findings and caveats that apply to the study as a whole: Approximately 18 rarely observed V segments, including chromosome 9 orphons, were excluded from the earlier analysis of approximately 500 of the donors because counts were too low. The study gave a list of some 150 TCR beta chains associated with cytomegalovirus. Sequencing depth was assumed to be roughly uniform across donors in the presence/absence analyses, though that assumption may not hold. Correlated functional status among segregating V segments might be attributable to linkage disequilibrium, but an unknown experimental factor could not be ruled out. The authors suggested that the approach could potentially be extended to other disease states and immunological phenotypes. A group of highly shared sequence variants was considered likely to be a technical artifact of the sequencing pipeline. Across donors, most TCR sequences were observed very rarely, whereas some public TCRs were present in many individuals. A further reported finding was that TCR beta sequences accurately predicted the HLA-A and HLA-B alleles for most subjects in the first cohort. In an earlier analysis of some 640 of the donors, most TCR beta V segments were observed in productive rearrangements about 87% or about 30% of the time, broadly matching IMGT annotations. The classifier was reported to diagnose cytomegalovirus status with high specificity and sensitivity in both the original cohort and the validation cohort. In vitro tests confirmed that a few of the cytomegalovirus-associated TCR beta chains recognize cytomegalovirus antigens. A later analysis found that HLA-associated TCR beta chains were more clonally expanded and had lower generation probabilities than equally common non-associated chains. Because HLA typing was unavailable for some donors at each locus, only the typed subset was used in association tests. Only TCR beta chains were sequenced in this cohort, and the absence of alpha or paired-chain data limited detectable features. In a later analysis, the rate of TCR association differed among HLA loci, with DRB1 alleles having the most associated TCRs and HLA-C alleles having the fewest. The only immune exposure information available for the cohort was CMV serostatus. Most CMV-associated TCR beta chains appeared to be HLA-restricted in a later analysis, and the HLA associations seemed to be driven largely by CMV exposure. In a later analysis, several top co-occurrence clusters were reported to appear linked to parvovirus B19, influenza, CMV and Epstein-Barr virus. According to a later genetic analysis, donors in an Asian-associated ancestry cluster had fewer N-insertions in productive TCRs than the roughly 670-donor mean. An association between a missense DCLRE1C variant and V-gene and J-gene trimming of TCR beta chains was found in a later genetic analysis and replicated in an independent cohort. A later analysis associated about 16,000 TCR beta sequences with specific HLA alleles at a false discovery rate of 0.05. The 87-base-pair reads could not distinguish some IMGT-functional V segments, including TRBV6-2 and TRBV6-3, so those segments were excluded. Strong co-occurrence of HLA alleles, especially DR and DQ, made assigning TCR associations to individual alleles difficult.

The cohort consisted of 600 to 750 healthy bone marrow donors. At the time of sampling, every cohort member was nominally healthy, though immune exposures that went unrecorded were likely present. The donor tested CMV seronegative, placing the donor among the 352 seronegative members of the cohort. Each donor provided a peripheral blood sample, and peripheral blood mononuclear cells were used for TCR beta sequencing. The Qiagen DNeasy Blood Extraction Kit was used to extract genomic DNA from the blood cell samples. Library preparation was by the immunoSEQ multiplex PCR assay. For the multiplex PCR, a mixture combining 60 forward primers for TCR Vbeta segments and 13 reverse primers for TCR Jbeta segments was used. The CDR3 region of rearranged TCR beta genes was amplified from genomic DNA with a multiplex PCR assay. Amplified TCR beta libraries were sequenced as 87-base-pair reads on the Illumina HiSeq System. The authors processed their data as follows. A later analysis counted approximately 74 million unique TCR beta chains across the 550 to 750 repertoires, and around 12 million of these chains were shared by at least two donors. To remove PCR and sequencing errors, raw reads were error-corrected and collapsed into unique sequences using a nearest-neighbor algorithm that merged closely related sequences. CDR3 sequences were aligned to IMGT reference sequences to assign V, D and J gene segments. For a sequence to be retained, at least a six-nucleotide match to both a V gene segment and a J gene segment was required. A rearrangement was called productive if the CDR3 had no stop codons and remained in frame with V and J, and every other rearrangement was called non-productive. Following IMGT convention, CDR3 was defined as the stretch from the second conserved V-encoded cysteine up to the conserved J-encoded phenylalanine. In an earlier analysis of 550 to 650 of the donors, sequences lacking an unambiguous match to a single V gene segment were excluded. An earlier analysis of fewer than 650 of the donors classified V segments as functional when productive rearrangements were above 56.7% and as segregating when the standard deviation between donors was above 5%. To diagnose cytomegalovirus status from the catalog of TCR beta chain sequences, a statistical classification framework was built. In a later analysis, V and J genes were assigned by comparing TCR nucleotide sequences against IMGT/GENE-DB human TR gene sequences. In a later analysis, CDR3 sequences and most-parsimonious VDJ recombination scenarios were assigned using the TCRdist pipeline. In a later analysis, every TCR beta chain was defined by the combination of its CDR3 amino acid sequence and its V-gene family, and reads without a unique V-gene family were dropped. In a later analysis, fewer than 600 highly shared, low-generation-probability nucleotide sequences were removed to address suspected cross-contamination and a sequencing artifact. For each public chain, a later analysis derived a clonal expansion index from normalized ranks of inferred template counts within each repertoire. In a later analysis, generation probabilities were computed using a VDJ recombination model fitted to out-of-frame rearrangements, and the results were checked against IGoR. A later analysis scored TCR-TCR, TCR-HLA and TCR-CMV co-occurrence with hypergeometric tests, applying a repertoire-size bias correction to TCR pairs. In a later analysis, false discovery rates were estimated by permuting HLA or CMV assignments 20 times. A later analysis grouped co-occurring TCRs with DBSCAN, adding TCRdist sequence similarity when clustering within HLA-allele-positive subsets. For co-occurrence clustering, repertoires with fewer than 30,000 or more than 120,000 public chains were excluded, along with a handful of repertoires with anomalous nucleotide sharing. This is the immuneACCESS table as TCRdb keeps it, with only in-frame sequences that have V and J called. A part of the clones is gone; compared with another copy, unresolved V genes explain less than half, and the rest is unexplained. D and trimming were read from the DNA, whereas the V and J calls and clone size are those reported in that table. The sample table shows about 130,000 clones, and around 81% are seen once. The top ten clonotypes cover roughly 1.9% of the sample.

As concerns this clone: This clone's antigen is unknown. Base qualities are not provided; no much larger clone lies one nucleotide away.

At the junction V is shortened by 9 bases and J by 1 base, with 9 bases in between. The germline V gene (reference sequence) supplies CDR1 MNHNY and CDR2 SVGAGI. The CDR3 holds 12 amino acids from the cysteine to the phenylalanine. Just CDR3 DNA is preserved here, 36 bases in frame from base 1. Sequencing was done on a sample of PBMCs. The TCR sequence derives from a woman aged 50 to 65 in good health and CMV-seronegative. Recombination joined TRBV6-6 with TRBJ2-5; TRBD1 might be the D gene, on 5 matching bases. Read as DNA, the sequence is TGTGCCAGTCAGGGAAGCCAAGAGACCCAGTACTTC. Translated, this is CASQGSQETQYF.